The 5 T cell receptor beta chains listed next were all sequenced from one sample in a study of blood T cells in healthy people across ages (dated by TCRdb to the mid-2010s). The library relied on 5' RACE. Sequencing was carried out with an Illumina HiSeq 2500. A second 7 to 11 cycle PCR used a sample-barcoded 5' primer and a J-beta primer mix. TCRdb's own reprocessing of the public reads used fastp at Q25 and MiXCR and kept productive beta chains. Records with the same CDR3 protein are collapsed into one entry carrying the most frequent genes and DNA. This sample gives 580,000 or so distinct CDR3 sequences in total; around 50% of them show up just once. The top ten clonotypes cover 20% to 25% of the sample. Sequencing was performed on blood. The receptors originated from a man at least 80 years old in good health.

This clonotype was recorded at least ten times. The chain joins TRBV6-6 to TRBJ1-4, with 10 bases aligning to TRBD1. The trim removed 8 bases at V and 0 bases at J, leaving 6 bases unmatched. Germline CDR1 MNHNY, CDR2 SVGAGI (reference sequence). This CDR3 spans 16 amino acids. The CDR3 sequence: CASRTGTGATNEKLFF. The CDR3 DNA reads as TGTGCCAGCCGAACCGGGACAGGGGCAACTAATGAAAAACTGTTTTTT.

CDR3 in DNA: TGTGCCAGCAGTTTAGGGCCCTGGGGTGAGCAGTTCTTC. This gives the protein CASSLGPWGEQFF. V and J are TRBV12-3 or TRBV12-4 and TRBJ2-1; D ambiguous. The CDR3 contains 13 residues. V was pared by 1 base and J by 9 bases, with 10 bases between.

This chain connects TRBV20-1 to TRBJ1-2, with D possibly being TRBD1 (5 bases). V lost 6 bases to trimming and J lost 8 bases, with 13 bases between them. The CDR3 is 11 residues long. Germline lookup yields CDR1 DFQATT and CDR2 SNEGSKA (reference sequence). The CDR3 loop is CSAWDPGGYTF. CDR3 bases: TGCAGTGCGTGGGACCCAGGAGGCTACACCTTC.

The chain has TRBV6-5 and TRBJ2-7; D is perhaps TRBD1 (5 bases). This CDR3 is built from 15 residues. V lost 7 bases to trimming and J lost 3 bases, with 19 bases between them. CDR1 and CDR2 (germline): MNHEY, SVGAGI. CDR3 protein: CASIPKLRQIYEQYF. Here the CDR3 DNA reads TGTGCCAGCATCCCAAAACTTCGACAGATCTACGAGCAGTACTTC.

This clonotype turned up a few times. The rearrangement joins TRBV6-5 to TRBJ2-5; weak D call: TRBD2 (6 bases). The CDR3 runs 15 residues. Trimming removed 5 bases from V and 5 bases from J, with 18 bases in between. The germline V gene has CDR1 MNHEY and CDR2 SVGAGI. CDR3 nucleotides: TGTGCCAGCAGTCCCCACTTTGCGGGACTGGAGACCCAGTACTTC. Its protein product is CASSPHFAGLETQYF.